This entry lists 32 T cell receptor beta chains sequenced from one sample in a study of blood T cell repertoires in COVID-19. Sequencing used immunoSEQ multiplex PCR; TCRdb keeps in-frame clones, though not all of them. The repertoire consists of about 50,000 clones, with roughly 86% occurring once and the leading ten covering 2.1%. Material: peripheral blood. The receptor set was obtained from a woman in her sixties or seventies with acute or convalescent COVID-19.

This clone was found once. The CDR3 DNA is TGTGCCAGCAGTTACCCAACAGGGGGCCTTCAGCCCCAGCATTTT. Its translation: CASSYPTGGLQPQHF. V usage is TRBV6-5 and J usage is TRBJ1-5; 9 nucleotides line up with TRBD1. The CDR3 is 15 amino acids. J lost 6 bases, V lost 2 bases, and 5 bases had no gene match. The germline CDR1 and CDR2 sequences are MNHEY and SVGAGI.

The chain uses TRBV12-3 or TRBV12-4 and TRBJ2-3; 7 bases agree with TRBD1. CDR3 length: 13 residues. Losses at the gene ends were 5 bases for V and 8 bases for J; bases not matched to a gene: 7. The DNA for the CDR3 is TGTGCCAGCAGTCCCCGACAGGGAAGTACGCAGTATTTT. This encodes CASSPRQGSTQYF.

The chain employs TRBV27 and TRBJ2-2, with TRBD2 as a possible D gene (5 bases). The CDR3 extends over 13 amino acids. V dropped 4 bases and J dropped 6 bases, with 9 bases sitting between them. Germline V CDR1 and CDR2: MNHEY, SMNVEV (reference sequence). The DNA for the CDR3 is TGTGCCAGCAGTTCAACTAGAGCCGGGGAGCTGTTTTTT. Translating gives CASSSTRAGELFF.

This chain joins TRBV20-1 and TRBJ2-1, with unresolved D. Germline V lookup: CDR1 DFQATT, CDR2 SNEGSKA (reference sequence). The V gene lost 6 bases and the J gene lost 7 bases, with 10 bases spanning the gap. This CDR3 is 11 amino acids long. The CDR3 region is CSATQLNEQFF. The CDR3 DNA follows: TGCAGTGCCACACAATTGAATGAGCAGTTCTTC.

The chain uses TRBV6-2 or TRBV6-3 and TRBJ2-3; D might be TRBD1 (6 bases). V was cut by 0 bases and J by 4 bases, with 14 bases left in between. CDR3 length: 16 amino acids. Germline V gene data show CDR1 as MNHEY and CDR2 as SVGEGT. CDR3: CASSYSAGARSDTQYF. The DNA of the CDR3 is TGTGCCAGCAGTTACTCGGCAGGGGCGCGGTCAGATACGCAGTATTTT.

V is TRBV19 and J is TRBJ2-3, with 7 positions matching TRBD2. V trimming: 2 bases; J trimming: 5 bases; junction bases outside the gene matches: 10. This CDR3 has 16 residues. Germline V gene data show CDR1 as LNHDA and CDR2 as SQIVND (reference sequence). The CDR3 is CASSISGGLDLDTQYF. CDR3 nucleotides: TGTGCCAGTAGTATATCGGGCGGACTAGATTTAGATACGCAGTATTTT.

The chain links TRBV5-1 to TRBJ2-1, with TRBD1 as a possible D gene (6 bases). V was cut by 0 bases and J by 6 bases, with 13 bases left in between. Germline values: CDR1 SGHRS, CDR2 YFSETQ. CDR3 size: 15 residues. CDR3 nucleotide sequence: TGCGCCAGCAGCTTGGACGGGACAAGCTTCAATGAGCAGTTCTTC. Protein: CASSLDGTSFNEQFF.

The chain recombines TRBV13 with TRBJ1-1; the D gene is possibly TRBD1 (6 bases). Germline V gives CDR1 PRHDT, CDR2 FYEKMQ (reference sequence). V was pared by 3 bases and J by 2 bases, with 10 bases between. This CDR3 contains 14 residues. The CDR3 DNA sequence: TGTGCCAGCAGCTTCCCGACAGGAAACACTGAAGCTTTCTTT. The encoded protein is CASSFPTGNTEAFF.

The genes are TRBV18 and TRBJ1-1, with TRBD1 as a possible D gene (5 bases). The germline V gene encodes CDR1 KGHSH and CDR2 LQKENI. V gave up 2 bases and J gave up 12 bases, with 16 bases separating them. The CDR3 contains 13 residues. The CDR3 bases are TGTGCCAGCTCACCAGATTCAGGGAAGATAACTTTCTTT. Protein sequence: CASSPDSGKITFF.

This clone appeared a single time. This rearrangement joins TRBV10-2 to TRBJ2-5, with unresolved D. The CDR3 extends over 12 amino acids. Germline V gives CDR1 WSHSY, CDR2 SAAADI. Trimming left V 5 bases short and J 5 bases short, with 9 bases between. In nucleotides, the CDR3 is TGCGCCAGCAGTTCTACCTCGGAGACCCAGTACTTC. This translates into CASSSTSETQYF.

The genes are TRBV19 and TRBJ2-4; D may be TRBD2 (6 bases). In germline, CDR1 is LNHDA, CDR2 SQIVND (reference sequence). Trimming left V 5 bases short and J 7 bases short, with 18 bases between. This CDR3 is built from 15 residues. In DNA form, the CDR3 reads TGTGCCAGTAGTCGTCCGGGACTTCGGGCTAACATTCAGTACTTC. Its protein product is CASSRPGLRANIQYF.

This clone was seen only once. This sequence joins TRBV4-2 and TRBJ2-2; 12 positions match TRBD1. The ends lost 2 bases at V and 7 bases at J; junction bases unmatched: 11. Germline CDR1 and CDR2: LGHNA and YNFKEQ. CDR3 length: 18 amino acids. As DNA, the CDR3 is TGTGCCAGCAGCCAATATGGGGACAGGGGGCCGGCGGTCGGGGAGCTGTTTTTT. This encodes CASSQYGDRGPAVGELFF.

This chain joins TRBV27 and TRBJ1-1, with 7 bases matching TRBD1. From germline, CDR1 is MNHEY and CDR2 SMNVEV (reference sequence). This CDR3 region has 15 residues. V dropped 6 bases and J dropped 0; count of bases not matched to a gene: 7. The CDR3 loop reads CASRTKGQLNTEAFF. The CDR3 DNA is TGTGCCAGCAGGACTAAGGGACAGCTGAACACTGAAGCTTTCTTT.

The chain combines TRBV20-1 with TRBJ1-5; 7 bases map to TRBD1. Unmatched junction bases numbered 6, after V lost 3 bases and J lost 4 bases. From germline, CDR1 is DFQATT and CDR2 SNEGSKA (reference sequence). The CDR3 runs to 14 residues. The chain's CDR3 is CSASRQGRNQPQHF. The CDR3, as DNA: TGCAGTGCTAGTAGACAGGGAAGGAATCAGCCCCAGCATTTT.

The chain links TRBV5-1 to TRBJ2-7; 7 bases line up with TRBD2. The V segment lost 3 bases and the J segment 2 bases; nucleotides outside the gene matches: 11. The germline gives CDR1 SGHRS, CDR2 YFSETQ. This CDR3 spans 16 amino acids. CDR3 sequence: CASSWGGTIEPYEQYF. DNA of the CDR3: TGCGCCAGCAGCTGGGGAGGGACGATTGAACCCTACGAGCAGTACTTC.

The gene calls are TRBV28 and TRBJ2-7; possible D gene TRBD1, 6 bases. Trimming shortened V by 5 bases and J by 1 base, and 18 bases separated the two germline ends. This CDR3 is 16 amino acids long. The germline gives CDR1 MDHEN, CDR2 SYDVKM. The CDR3 loop is CASSLPQGPGSYEQYF. The CDR3 DNA reads as TGTGCCAGCAGTCTTCCACAGGGCCCCGGGTCCTACGAGCAGTACTTC. Complete variable domain (other parts from reference TRBV28 and TRBJ2-7): DVKVTQSSRYLVKRTGEKVFLECVQDMDHENMFWYRQDPGLGLRLIYFSYDVKMKEKGDIPEGYSVSREKKERFSLILESASTNQTSMYLCASSLPQGPGSYEQYFGPGTRLTVT.

This chain connects TRBV27 to TRBJ1-2; 11 bases map to TRBD1. CDR3 size: 14 residues. The germline CDR1 and CDR2 sequences are MNHEY and SMNVEV (reference sequence). Trimming cost V 8 bases and J 3 bases; bases outside gene matches: 5. The CDR3 here is CASGDRGTYYGYTF. The CDR3 DNA reads TGTGCCAGCGGGGACAGGGGGACATACTATGGCTACACCTTC.

The genes are TRBV10-3 and TRBJ2-1; 8 positions agree with TRBD2. In germline, CDR1 is ENHRY, CDR2 SYGVKD. With V trimmed by 2 bases and J by 7 bases, 10 bases remained unmatched. This CDR3 has 16 residues. The CDR3 reads CAISEPPGGPSNEQFF. The CDR3 DNA follows: TGTGCCATCAGTGAGCCCCCGGGGGGGCCTTCGAATGAGCAGTTCTTC.

This clone was seen just once. The chain links TRBV28 to TRBJ2-1, with 12 bases identical to TRBD2. The CDR3 runs to 15 residues. Germline assignment: CDR1 MDHEN and CDR2 SYDVKM. Trimming cost V 4 bases and J 9 bases; bases outside gene matches: 7. This CDR3 reads CASSSASGGAGEQFF. As DNA, the CDR3 is TGTGCCAGCAGTTCCGCTAGCGGGGGGGCCGGTGAGCAGTTCTTC. Full variable domain (missing parts from reference TRBV28 and TRBJ2-1): DVKVTQSSRYLVKRTGEKVFLECVQDMDHENMFWYRQDPGLGLRLIYFSYDVKMKEKGDIPEGYSVSREKKERFSLILESASTNQTSMYLCASSSASGGAGEQFFGPGTRLTVL.

V gene TRBV7-3 combines with J gene TRBJ2-6; 8 nucleotides match TRBD1. Germline CDR1 reads SGHTA; CDR2 reads FQGTGA. The junction had 12 bases not matched to a gene; V was cut back by 5 bases and J by 0 bases. The CDR3 loop spans 19 amino acids. CDR3: CASSLRTGTGHSGANVLTF. As DNA, the CDR3 is TGTGCCAGCAGCCTAAGGACCGGGACAGGACACTCTGGGGCCAACGTCCTGACTTTC.

The rearrangement uses TRBV7-9 and TRBJ2-3; D ambiguous. The CDR3 consists of 11 residues. V was clipped by 5 bases and J by 2 bases, with 2 bases between them. The germline V gene encodes CDR1 SEHNR and CDR2 FQNEAQ (reference sequence). The CDR3 bases are TGTGCCAGCAGCCACACAGATACGCAGTATTTT. This encodes CASSHTDTQYF. Filled out from reference TRBV7-9 and TRBJ2-3, the complete variable domain reads DTGVSQNPRHKITKRGQNVTFRCDPISEHNRLYWYRQTLGQGPEFLTYFQNEAQLEKSRLLSDRFSAERPKGSFSTLEIQRTEQGDSAMYLCASSHTDTQYFGPGTRLTVL.

The chain employs TRBV6-5 and TRBJ2-3; D possibly corresponds to TRBD1 (5 bases). The germline V and J ends were trimmed by 8 bases and 0 bases, with 15 bases remaining between them. The CDR3 loop spans 15 amino acids. Germline V gene data show CDR1 as MNHEY and CDR2 as SVGAGI. The CDR3 region is CASAWGRSSTDTQYF. CDR3 DNA sequence: TGTGCCAGCGCCTGGGGCCGGTCAAGCACAGATACGCAGTATTTT.

V and J are TRBV11-2 and TRBJ2-7, with TRBD1 as a possible D gene (7 bases). Germline CDR1 SGHAT, CDR2 FQNNGV. The CDR3 is made up of 14 amino acids. With 8 bases removed from V and 8 bases from J, the gap between germline ends came to 22 bases. In DNA, the CDR3 is TGTGCCAGCCGGAGGGGGCGTTCGGGAGAACAGCAGTACTTC. It specifies CASRRGRSGEQQYF.

This chain joins TRBV19 and TRBJ1-6, with D perhaps TRBD1 (5 bases). The V end was cut by 5 bases, the J end by 6 bases, with 11 bases between. The germline gives CDR1 LNHDA, CDR2 SQIVND (reference sequence). The CDR3 covers 14 residues. The CDR3 region is CASSPGGVNSPLHF. The DNA for the CDR3 is TGTGCCAGTAGTCCGGGAGGGGTTAATTCACCCCTCCACTTT.

V and J are TRBV3-1 (or the pseudogene TRBV3-2) and TRBJ1-1; 7 nucleotides line up with TRBD1. This CDR3 is 15 amino acids long. J lost 2 bases, V lost 4 bases, and 7 bases had no gene match. Germline CDR1 is LGHDT and CDR2 is YNNKEL (reference sequence). CDR3 sequence: CASSRAGTANTEAFF. The CDR3 DNA sequence: TGTGCCAGCAGCCGAGCCGGGACAGCTAACACTGAAGCTTTCTTT.

V and J are TRBV6-6 and TRBJ2-7; 9 nucleotides line up with TRBD2. The length of the CDR3 is 15 residues. After removal of 5 bases from V and 6 bases from J, the junction contained 11 bases not matched to a gene. The V gene's germline CDR1 is MNHNY and CDR2 SVGAGI (reference sequence). The CDR3 coding sequence is TGTGCCAGCAGTGCCCGGGGTAGCGGGAGCTTCGAGCAGTACTTC. Translated, it gives CASSARGSGSFEQYF.

This clone was observed once. This chain joins TRBV29-1 and TRBJ1-1; D gene ambiguous. This CDR3 comprises 13 residues. Trimming removed 6 bases from V and 1 base from J, with 12 bases in between. Per the germline V gene, CDR1 is SQVTM and CDR2 is ANQGSEA. The DNA of the CDR3 is TGCAGCGTGGACCTTGCGGGGAACACTGAAGCTTTCTTT. Protein product: CSVDLAGNTEAFF. The whole variable domain, filled in from reference TRBV29-1 and TRBJ1-1, reads SAVISQKPSRDICQRGTSLTIQCQVDSQVTMMFWYRQQPGQSLTLIATANQGSEATYESGFVIDKFPISRPNLTFSTLTVSNMSPEDSSIYLCSVDLAGNTEAFFGQGTRLTVV.

This clone was found once. This rearrangement joins TRBV24-1 to TRBJ2-1; D perhaps matches TRBD2 (5 bases). The CDR3 sequence is 12 residues long. CDR1 and CDR2 (germline): KGHDR, SFDVKD. V shed 6 bases and J shed 8 bases, with 10 bases lying between them. The CDR3: CATSRGRHEQFF. The CDR3 nucleotides read TGTGCCACCAGTCGAGGGCGCCATGAGCAGTTCTTC.

The CDR3 DNA follows: TGCGCCAACGTACAGGGGGCAAATGGAAACACCATATATTTT. Its protein is CANVQGANGNTIYF. The genes are TRBV10-1 and TRBJ1-3; 9 bases align to TRBD1. The CDR3 length is 14 residues. V dropped 10 bases and J dropped 3; count of bases not matched to a gene: 7. CDR1 and CDR2 (germline): WNHNN, SYGVQD (reference sequence).

The gene calls are TRBV5-1 and TRBJ1-2, with TRBD1 matching over 7 bases. This CDR3 is built from 17 residues. Germline CDR1 reads SGHRS; CDR2 reads YFSETQ. With V trimmed by 4 bases and J by 5 bases, 17 bases remained unmatched. The CDR3 sequence is CASSARGLGTESYGYTF. In DNA form, the CDR3 reads TGCGCCAGCAGCGCGAGGGGTTTGGGGACAGAATCTTATGGCTACACCTTC.

The CDR3 bases are TGTGCCAGCTCACGGGAGGCTACCTATAATTCACCCCTCCACTTT. The encoded protein is CASSREATYNSPLHF. V and J are TRBV18 and TRBJ1-6; D uncertain. There are 15 residues in the CDR3. V was clipped by 4 bases and J by 2 bases, with 9 bases between them. Germline V gene lookup returns CDR1 KGHSH and CDR2 LQKENI.

This sequence joins TRBV11-2 and TRBJ1-2; D is ambiguous. Trimming shortened V by 0 bases and J by 2 bases, and 10 bases separated the two germline ends. The CDR3 has 15 amino acids. Germline V gene sequence: CDR1 SGHAT, CDR2 FQNNGV. CDR3 amino acids: CASSLDVSQNYGYTF. CDR3 DNA: TGTGCCAGCAGCTTAGACGTTTCTCAGAACTATGGCTACACCTTC. Using reference TRBV11-2 and TRBJ1-2 for the parts outside the CDR3, the full variable domain is EAGVAQSPRYKIIEKRQSVAFWCNPISGHATLYWYQQILGQGPKLLIQFQNNGVVDDSQLPKDRFSAERLKGVDSTLKIQPAKLEDSAVYLCASSLDVSQNYGYTFGSGTRLTVV.